This entry is about one T cell receptor (beta chain). Its antigen remains unknown. TCRdb re-derived calls from the multiplex PCR reads in MiXCR, one entry per CDR3 protein. Here the sample spans about 230,000 distinct CDR3 sequences, 32% being singletons. Breast cancer patients provided tissue from their axillary draining lymph nodes. This specimen belongs to a study of breast tumors, draining lymph nodes, adjacent tissues. Study observations and caveats: Tumor repertoires ranked between lymph nodes and nontumor tissue in diversity, with V and J gene preferences. Tumor T cell lymph node origin was a supported hypothesis, not proven. The data were judged consistent with most tumor T cells coming from lymph node and expanding in tumor. Tumor and nontumor repertoires were significantly more similar in luminal-like than in basal-like breast cancer.

The sequenced sample was axillary lymph node tissue. This sequence was found in a female donor with breast cancer. Some clones in this sample may be carry-over from other donors' samples.

In DNA form, the CDR3 reads TGTGCCAGCGCCCCCATTAGGGGAGGATTGGGAACGGGGGCAGATACGCAGTATTTT. Protein product: CASAPIRGGLGTGADTQYF. The rearrangement joins TRBV19 to TRBJ2-3; TRBD2 is a possible D gene (6 bases). This CDR3 has 19 residues. Germline loops: CDR1 LNHDA, CDR2 SQIVND (reference sequence). V was clipped by 9 bases and J by 4 bases, with 32 bases between them.